This T cell receptor beta chain was recorded in a study of beta chain features in type 1 diabetes (dated 2018 in TCRdb). Context from the whole study: Mean age, gender distribution, total cell number and subset yield were not different between patients and healthy donors. A total of some 100,000,000 sorted cells were examined across all samples, and the number of cells per subset was strongly correlated with RNA yield. The study compared the TCRB repertoires of sorted circulating CD4+ T cell subsets in recently diagnosed type 1 diabetes patients with those in matched healthy donors. Regulatory and stem cell-like memory subsets were isolated from only 8 patients and about eight healthy donors, whereas naive and central memory subsets came from all 30 or so donors.

Each donor gave one peripheral blood draw, averaging roughly 100 mL, which was collected into heparinised tubes. A BD FACSAria II and a panel including CD45RO, CCR7, CD25, CD127, CD95 and CD27 were used to sort naive, central memory, regulatory and stem cell-like memory CD4+ T cells. Purity was above 95% for every sorted population. PBMCs were isolated immediately by Lymphoprep density gradient centrifugation and stained directly without culture. To minimize batch effects, samples were stained and sorted in pairs, one healthy donor with one patient per experiment. The CDR3 contains 14 residues, cysteine and phenylalanine counted. Just CDR3 DNA is preserved here, 42 bases in frame from base 1. The germline V gene yields SQVTM for CDR1 and ANQGSEA for CDR2. The trim is 4 bases for V and 0 bases for J, with a gap of 12 bases between the germline ends. About this clone itself: The antigen it recognizes is unknown. No per-base quality is available; no much larger clone lies one base away.

What the authors observed across the whole study: Naive, central memory and regulatory TCRB repertoires appeared to be more similar among patients than among healthy donors. At VDJ recombination sites, patients with type 1 diabetes made fewer insertions and deleted more nucleotides, a pattern implying thymic rearrangement abnormalities. Shorter templates might be favored by PCR, yet because patient and control samples were amplified and corrected together, any such skew would affect both groups equally. Because the HLA sub-analyses included only small numbers of individuals, any influence of HLA type on TCRB rearrangement was left unresolved. Because cDNA rather than genomic DNA was sequenced, highly expressing activated cells could have been over-represented, although no difference in activation and CD3 levels was found between groups. Type 1 diabetes patients showed a moderate but significant shortening of TCRB CDR3 length in all four CD4+ subsets.

The entire amount of isolated RNA was reverse transcribed using the High Capacity cDNA Reverse Transcription Kit, so the sequenced TCRB transcripts were expressed ones. Deep immunoSEQ sequencing was performed on naive, central memory and regulatory T cell samples, with an average of around 3.4 million total reads per sample. After sorted cells were lysed in RLT buffer, RNA was extracted with DNase-treated RNeasy Micro or Mini kits, with the choice depending on cell number. To prevent cross-contamination, every cell subset was processed on its own, while patient and healthy donor samples were processed together. TCRB sequences were amplified from cDNA with the immunoSEQ multiplex PCR, producing 87-bp fragments spanning the CDR3 region. Amplicons were sequenced on the Illumina HiSeq platform. Concerning the study's data processing: PCR bias was corrected computationally using synthetic template baselines, and reads within Hamming distance 2 were collapsed, with unmergeable singletons discarded. By aligning reads against IMGT, V, D and J genes, CDR3 length, and insertions or deletions at six rearrangement sites were assigned. Within each subset, clonotype counts were normalized to the number of sorted cells before true diversity and Gini coefficients were calculated with the tcR R package. The overlap coefficient, calculated on TCRB nucleotide sequences, was used to quantify repertoire sharing. As a proxy for the pre-selection repertoire, out-of-frame TCRB sequences from naive cells were analyzed. TCRdb provides this immuneACCESS table in a form limited to in-frame rearrangements. Some clones are lacking; in checked studies, under half of them reflect an unresolved V gene, and why the rest are absent is not known. That table gives V, J and clone size, and the DNA gave D and trimming. The sample contains 200,000 to 300,000 clones, around 21% of them found a single time. The top ten constitute around 0.029% of the sample.

Input material: naive CD4+ T cells from blood. The cell subset or site tag for this specimen amounts to: true naive CD4+ T cells. The sequence was obtained from a woman in her 40s with type 1 diabetes. The chain is encoded by TRBV29-1 joined to TRBJ1-2; TRBD1 is a possible D gene, resting on 5 matching bases. The CDR3 here reads CSVGSGGTNYGYTF. The bases are TGCAGCGTTGGATCGGGGGGGACTAACTATGGCTACACCTTC.